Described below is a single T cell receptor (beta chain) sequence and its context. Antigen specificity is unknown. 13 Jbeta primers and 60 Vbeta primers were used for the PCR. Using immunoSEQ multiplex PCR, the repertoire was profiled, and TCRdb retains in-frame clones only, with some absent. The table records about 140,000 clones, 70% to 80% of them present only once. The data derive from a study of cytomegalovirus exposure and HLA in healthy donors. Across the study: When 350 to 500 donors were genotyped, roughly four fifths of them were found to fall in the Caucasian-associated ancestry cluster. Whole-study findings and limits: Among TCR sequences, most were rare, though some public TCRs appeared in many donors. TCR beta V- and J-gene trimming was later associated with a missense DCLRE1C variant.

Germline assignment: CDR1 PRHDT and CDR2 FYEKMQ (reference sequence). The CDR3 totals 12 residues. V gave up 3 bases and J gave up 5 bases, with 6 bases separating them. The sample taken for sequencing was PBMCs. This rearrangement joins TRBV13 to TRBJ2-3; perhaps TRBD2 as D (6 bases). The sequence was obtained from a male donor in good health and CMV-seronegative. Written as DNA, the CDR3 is TGTGCCAGCAGCTTGGGGGGAGATACGCAGTATTTT. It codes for CASSLGGDTQYF.